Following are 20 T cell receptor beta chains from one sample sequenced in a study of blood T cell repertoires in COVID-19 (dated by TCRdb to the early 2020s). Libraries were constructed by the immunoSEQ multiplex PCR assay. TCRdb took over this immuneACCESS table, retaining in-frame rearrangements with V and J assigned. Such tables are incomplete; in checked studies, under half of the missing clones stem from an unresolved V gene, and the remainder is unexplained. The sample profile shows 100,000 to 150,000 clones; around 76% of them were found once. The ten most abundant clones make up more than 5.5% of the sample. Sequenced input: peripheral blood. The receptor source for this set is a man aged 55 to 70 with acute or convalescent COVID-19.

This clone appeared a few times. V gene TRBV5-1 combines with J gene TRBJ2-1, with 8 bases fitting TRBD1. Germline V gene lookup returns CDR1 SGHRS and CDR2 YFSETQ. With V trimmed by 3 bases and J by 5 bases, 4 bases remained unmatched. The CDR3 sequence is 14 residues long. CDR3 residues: CASSYGTGNNEQFF. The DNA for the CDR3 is TGCGCCAGCAGCTACGGGACAGGAAACAATGAGCAGTTCTTC.

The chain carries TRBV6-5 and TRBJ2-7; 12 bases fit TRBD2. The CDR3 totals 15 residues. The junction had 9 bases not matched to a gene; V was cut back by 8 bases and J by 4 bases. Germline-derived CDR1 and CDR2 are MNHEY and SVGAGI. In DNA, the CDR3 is TGTGCCAGCCAAGGAAGGACTAGCGGGGTTTACGAGCAGTACTTC. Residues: CASQGRTSGVYEQYF.

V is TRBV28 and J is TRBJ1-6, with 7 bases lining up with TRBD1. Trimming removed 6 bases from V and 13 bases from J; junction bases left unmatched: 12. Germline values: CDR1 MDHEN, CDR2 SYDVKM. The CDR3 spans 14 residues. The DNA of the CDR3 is TGTGCCAGCAGACCGGACAGGCAAATTCACCCCCTCCACTTT. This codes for CASRPDRQIHPLHF.

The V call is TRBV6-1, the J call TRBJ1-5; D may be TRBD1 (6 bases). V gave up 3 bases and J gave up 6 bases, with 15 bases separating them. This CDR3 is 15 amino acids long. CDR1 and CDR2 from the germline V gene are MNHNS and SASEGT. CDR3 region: CASSDPGALVQPQHF. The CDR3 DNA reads TGTGCCAGCAGTGATCCAGGGGCTCTGGTTCAGCCCCAGCATTTT.

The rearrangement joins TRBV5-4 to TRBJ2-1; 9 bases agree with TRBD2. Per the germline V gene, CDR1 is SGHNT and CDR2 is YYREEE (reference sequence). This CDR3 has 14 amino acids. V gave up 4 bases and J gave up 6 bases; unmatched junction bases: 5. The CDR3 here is CASSAAGGVNEQFF. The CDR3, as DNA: TGTGCCAGCAGCGCCGCGGGAGGGGTCAATGAGCAGTTCTTC.

The CDR3 sequence is CASSLEGREAFF. The CDR3 nucleotides read TGTGCCAGCAGCCTAGAGGGGCGCGAAGCTTTCTTT. The chain carries TRBV7-9 and TRBJ1-1; tentative D call: TRBD1 (5 bases). V was pared by 5 bases and J by 8 bases, with 12 bases between. The CDR3 spans 12 residues. The germline CDR1 and CDR2 sequences are SEHNR and FQNEAQ (reference sequence).

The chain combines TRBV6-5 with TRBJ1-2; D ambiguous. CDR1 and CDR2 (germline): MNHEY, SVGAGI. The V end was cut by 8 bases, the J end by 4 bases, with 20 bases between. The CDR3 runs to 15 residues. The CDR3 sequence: CASWPRQKRGYGYTF. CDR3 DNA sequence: TGTGCCAGCTGGCCTCGCCAGAAACGGGGCTATGGCTACACCTTC.

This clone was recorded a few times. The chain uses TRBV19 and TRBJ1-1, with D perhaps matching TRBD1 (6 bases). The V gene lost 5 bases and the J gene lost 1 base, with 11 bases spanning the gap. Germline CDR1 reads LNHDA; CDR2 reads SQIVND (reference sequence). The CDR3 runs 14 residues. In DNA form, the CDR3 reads TGTGCCAGTAGTGTACAAGGGGGGAACACTGAAGCTTTCTTT. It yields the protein CASSVQGGNTEAFF.

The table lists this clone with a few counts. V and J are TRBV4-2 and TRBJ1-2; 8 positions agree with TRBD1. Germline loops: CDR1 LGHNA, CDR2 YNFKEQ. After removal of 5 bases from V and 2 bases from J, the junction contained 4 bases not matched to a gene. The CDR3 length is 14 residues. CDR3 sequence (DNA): TGTGCCAGCAGCTATGGACAGGGCAACTATGGCTACACCTTC. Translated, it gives CASSYGQGNYGYTF.

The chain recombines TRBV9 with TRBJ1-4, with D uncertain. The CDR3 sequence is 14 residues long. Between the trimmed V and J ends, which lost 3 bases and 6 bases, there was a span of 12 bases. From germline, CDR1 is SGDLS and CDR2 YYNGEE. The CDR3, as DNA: TGTGCCAGCAGCGCTCTCGAGGGCGATGAAAAACTGTTTTTT. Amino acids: CASSALEGDEKLFF. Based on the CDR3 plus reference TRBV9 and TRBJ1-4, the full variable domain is DSGVTQTPKHLITATGQRVTLRCSPRSGDLSVYWYQQSLDQGLQFLIQYYNGEERAKGNILERFSAQQFPDLHSELNLSSLELGDSALYFCASSALEGDEKLFFGSGTQLSVL.

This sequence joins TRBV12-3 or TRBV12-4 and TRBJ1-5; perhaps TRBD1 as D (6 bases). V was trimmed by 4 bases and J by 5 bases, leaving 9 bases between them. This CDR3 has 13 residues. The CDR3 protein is CASSSQGDQPQHF. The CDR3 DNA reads TGTGCCAGCAGTTCACAGGGAGATCAGCCCCAGCATTTT.

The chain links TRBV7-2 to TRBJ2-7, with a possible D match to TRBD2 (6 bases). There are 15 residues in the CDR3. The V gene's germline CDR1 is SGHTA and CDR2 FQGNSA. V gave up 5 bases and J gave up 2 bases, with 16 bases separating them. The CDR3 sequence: CASSLEAGDPYEQYF. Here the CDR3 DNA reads TGTGCCAGCAGCCTCGAAGCGGGTGACCCCTACGAGCAGTACTTC.

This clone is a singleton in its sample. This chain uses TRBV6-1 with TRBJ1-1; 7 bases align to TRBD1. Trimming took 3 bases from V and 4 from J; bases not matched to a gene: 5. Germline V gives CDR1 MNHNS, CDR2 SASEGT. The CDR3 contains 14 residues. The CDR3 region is CASSEGQWVTEAFF. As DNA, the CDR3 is TGTGCCAGCAGTGAGGGACAGTGGGTCACTGAAGCTTTCTTT.

CDR3 coding DNA: TGTGCCATCAAGACTAGCGGGAGCGTGCGGGGAGATACGCAGTATTTT. Encoded protein: CAIKTSGSVRGDTQYF. The chain is built from TRBV28 and TRBJ2-3, with TRBD2 identical over 12 bases. CDR1 and CDR2 from the germline V gene are MDHEN and SYDVKM. CDR3 length: 16 amino acids. V was clipped by 10 bases and J by 5 bases; unmatched bases: 13.

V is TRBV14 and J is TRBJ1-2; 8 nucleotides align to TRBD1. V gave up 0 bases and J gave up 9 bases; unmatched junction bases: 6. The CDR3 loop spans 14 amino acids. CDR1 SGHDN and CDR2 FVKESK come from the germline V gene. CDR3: CASSQDAGGSSYTF. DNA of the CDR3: TGTGCCAGCAGCCAAGACGCAGGGGGCAGTAGCTACACCTTC. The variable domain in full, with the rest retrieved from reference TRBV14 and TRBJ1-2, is EAGVTQFPSHSVIEKGQTVTLRCDPISGHDNLYWYRRVMGKEIKFLLHFVKESKQDESGMPNNRFLAERTGGTYSTLKVQPAELEDSGVYFCASSQDAGGSSYTFGSGTRLTVV.

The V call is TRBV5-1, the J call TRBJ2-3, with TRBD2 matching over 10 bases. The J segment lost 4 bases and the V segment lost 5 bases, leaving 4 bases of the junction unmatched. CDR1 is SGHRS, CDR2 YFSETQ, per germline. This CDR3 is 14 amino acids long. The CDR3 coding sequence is TGCGCCAGCAGGTCCGGGACTAGCGCAGATACGCAGTATTTT. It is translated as CASRSGTSADTQYF.

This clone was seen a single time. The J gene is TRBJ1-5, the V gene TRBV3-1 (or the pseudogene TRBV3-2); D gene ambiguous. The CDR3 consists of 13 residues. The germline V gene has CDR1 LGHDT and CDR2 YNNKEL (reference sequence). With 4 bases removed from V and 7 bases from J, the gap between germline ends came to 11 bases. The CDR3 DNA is TGTGCCAGCAGCCTCGTGGGTAGCCAGCCCCAGCATTTT. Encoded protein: CASSLVGSQPQHF.

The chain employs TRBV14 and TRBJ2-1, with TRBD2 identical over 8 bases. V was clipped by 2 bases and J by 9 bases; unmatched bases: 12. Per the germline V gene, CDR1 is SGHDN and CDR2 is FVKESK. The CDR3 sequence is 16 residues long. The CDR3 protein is CASSQSGPGLGAEQFF. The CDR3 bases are TGTGCCAGCAGCCAAAGCGGGCCGGGACTAGGGGCTGAGCAGTTCTTC.

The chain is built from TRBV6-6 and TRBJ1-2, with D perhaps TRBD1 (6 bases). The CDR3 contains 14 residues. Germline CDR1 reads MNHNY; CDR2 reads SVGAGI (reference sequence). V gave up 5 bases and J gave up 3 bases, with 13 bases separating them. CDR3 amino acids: CASSRTVADYGYTF. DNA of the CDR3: TGTGCCAGCAGTCGGACAGTGGCCGACTATGGCTACACCTTC.

CDR3 sequence (DNA): TGTGCCAGCAACGCCCCCCTCGGAGAGGCACTAAACTATGGCTACACCTTC. Translation gives CASNAPLGEALNYGYTF. This sequence joins TRBV2 and TRBJ1-2, with unresolved D. V was cut by 7 bases and J by 2 bases, with 23 bases left in between. Germline loops: CDR1 SNHLY, CDR2 FYNNEI. This CDR3 contains 17 residues.